A selection of T cell receptor beta chains follows, all from one sample in a study of OX40 agonist ivuxolimab in advanced cancers. Clones were sequenced by immunoSEQ multiplex PCR, and TCRdb holds only the in-frame ones, with some missing. The sample contains about 52,000 clones, about nine tenths of which appear only once. The sample was CD4+ or CD8+ T cells sorted from blood, taken in a trial of the OX40 agonist ivuxolimab. All receptors come from an adult with an advanced solid tumor such as melanoma, head and neck, liver or kidney cancer. Both conserved end residues are part of each CDR3. A D gene is named only where the DNA matches it firmly. Only part of the rows carry a size: once, few, many, or a class if the clone is expanded.

clone_size	d_call	v_call	j_call	cdr3_aa	cdr3_nt
.	.	TRBV19	TRBJ2-1	CASSTARGASYNEQFF	TGTGCCAGTAGTACCGCCCGGGGGGCTAGCTACAATGAGCAGTTCTTC
few	TRBD1	TRBV2	TRBJ1-1	CASNRGLNTEAFF	TGTGCCAGCAACAGGGGTCTAAACACTGAAGCTTTCTTT
.	.	TRBV5-8	TRBJ1-5	CASSPGRKNQPQHF	TGTGCCAGCAGCCCAGGACGGAAAAATCAGCCCCAGCATTTT
.	TRBD1	TRBV7-9	TRBJ2-7	CASSPRTGGPSEEQYF	TGTGCCAGCAGCCCCAGGACAGGGGGCCCATCGGAAGAGCAGTACTTC
.	.	TRBV5-5	TRBJ2-6	CASSLEPVRPSGANVLTF	TGTGCCAGCAGCTTGGAACCGGTACGCCCCTCTGGGGCCAACGTCCTGACTTTC
.	TRBD1	TRBV5-1	TRBJ1-1	CASSSQLGQGGNTEAFF	TGCGCCAGCAGCTCCCAATTAGGACAGGGTGGAAACACTGAAGCTTTCTTT
.	.	TRBV4-1	TRBJ2-7	CASSQGGTSYEQYF	TGCGCCAGCAGCCAGGGGGGTACGTCCTACGAGCAGTACTTC
.	.	TRBV30	TRBJ1-2	CAWSGQRTNYGYTF	TGTGCCTGGAGTGGACAGAGAACTAACTATGGCTACACCTTC
.	.	TRBV5-1	TRBJ1-1	CASSLGWRQMGTEAFF	TGCGCCAGCAGCTTGGGCTGGCGACAGATGGGGACTGAAGCTTTCTTT
.	.	TRBV18	TRBJ1-2	CASSPVTGIGYGYTF	TGTGCCAGCTCACCTGTGACAGGAATCGGCTATGGCTACACCTTC
.	.	TRBV2	TRBJ2-3	CASSRDSLDTQYF	TGTGCCAGCAGCCGCGACAGCTTAGATACGCAGTATTTT
.	TRBD1	TRBV6-1	TRBJ1-2	CASSPSNRGTGGYTF	TGTGCCAGCAGTCCTTCGAACAGGGGAACCGGTGGCTACACCTTC
.	TRBD1	TRBV30	TRBJ1-4	CAWSWTGVEKLFF	TGTGCCTGGAGTTGGACAGGGGTTGAAAAACTGTTTTTT
.	.	TRBV9	TRBJ2-5	CASSVGFSEETQYF	TGTGCCAGCAGCGTAGGATTCTCAGAAGAGACCCAGTACTTC
.	.	TRBV2	TRBJ1-2	CASSDVIGAGGYGYTF	TGTGCCAGCAGTGATGTTATAGGGGCCGGAGGCTATGGCTACACCTTC
few	.	TRBV27	TRBJ1-3	CASSAGGPSGNTIYF	TGTGCCAGCAGCGCCGGGGGGCCCTCTGGAAACACCATATATTTT
.	TRBD1	TRBV9	TRBJ2-7	CASSVTGDYEQYF	TGTGCCAGCAGCGTAACAGGGGACTACGAGCAGTACTTC
.	.	TRBV29-1	TRBJ2-4	CSVEGNLAKNIQYF	TGCAGCGTTGAGGGGAATTTAGCCAAAAACATTCAGTACTTC
.	.	TRBV10-1	TRBJ1-1	CASSEGRGGGNTEAFF	TGCGCCAGCAGTGAAGGCAGGGGCGGTGGTAACACTGAAGCTTTCTTT
.	.	TRBV19	TRBJ2-7	CASSPASLYEQYF	TGTGCCAGTAGTCCAGCCTCACTCTACGAGCAGTACTTC
.	.	TRBV29-1	TRBJ2-1	CSGGPSTYNEQFF	TGCAGCGGTGGCCCATCTACCTACAATGAGCAGTTCTTC
few	TRBD2	TRBV15	TRBJ2-7	CATSRAGTIYEQYF	TGTGCCACCAGCAGAGCTGGGACTATCTACGAGCAGTACTTC
.	.	TRBV29-1	TRBJ1-1	CSVVQRGPNTEAFF	TGCAGCGTTGTCCAACGAGGGCCGAACACTGAAGCTTTCTTT
.	.	TRBV18	TRBJ2-2	CASSPGSQGMNTGELFF	TGTGCCAGCTCACCGGGAAGCCAGGGTATGAACACCGGGGAGCTGTTTTTT
.	.	TRBV19	TRBJ1-5	CASTTPIRLGGYSNQPQHF	TGTGCCAGTACCACCCCAATCCGGTTGGGCGGATATAGCAATCAGCCCCAGCATTTT
.	.	TRBV27	TRBJ1-1	CASSFKPLMNTEAFF	TGTGCCAGCAGTTTTAAACCCCTAATGAACACTGAAGCTTTCTTT
.	.	TRBV5-6	TRBJ1-6	CASSFIGAPLHF	TGTGCCAGCAGCTTTATTGGAGCACCCCTCCACTTT
.	.	TRBV11-3	TRBJ2-5	CASSLGSQETQYF	TGTGCCAGCAGCTTAGGCTCGCAAGAGACCCAGTACTTC
few	TRBD2	TRBV6-1	TRBJ2-1	CASSVSGAQFGEQFF	TGTGCCAGCAGTGTAAGCGGGGCCCAGTTTGGGGAGCAGTTCTTC
.	.	TRBV5-1	TRBJ2-3	CASSLAGHGTDTQYF	TGCGCCAGCAGCTTGGCAGGCCATGGCACAGATACGCAGTATTTT
.	TRBD1	TRBV10-2	TRBJ2-7	CASRALDDPGQGLEQYF	TGCGCCAGCAGAGCGCTGGATGATCCGGGACAGGGGCTCGAGCAGTACTTC
.	.	TRBV5-4	TRBJ1-5	CASSQGPDIQTQPQHF	TGTGCCAGCAGCCAAGGACCAGACATCCAGACACAGCCCCAGCATTTT
.	TRBD1	TRBV12-5	TRBJ2-3	CASGLVSGTGVFTDTQYF	TGTGCTAGTGGTTTGGTATCCGGGACAGGGGTATTCACAGATACGCAGTATTTT
.	.	TRBV11-2	TRBJ2-1	CASSSLLNNEQFF	TGTGCCAGCAGCTCTCTCCTGAACAATGAGCAGTTCTTC
.	.	TRBV19	TRBJ2-7	CASSLIGGVRGEQYF	TGTGCCAGTAGCCTAATAGGGGGGGTACGTGGCGAGCAGTACTTC
.	.	TRBV6-5	TRBJ2-7	CASSYSGSYEQYF	TGTGCCAGCAGTTACTCGGGCTCCTACGAGCAGTACTTC
.	TRBD2	TRBV28	TRBJ2-3	CASQRGTDTQYF	TGTGCCAGCCAGCGGGGGACAGATACGCAGTATTTT
once	.	TRBV27	TRBJ2-7	CASSHNRDTGGEQYF	TGTGCCAGCAGTCACAACCGGGACACGGGTGGGGAGCAGTACTTC
.	TRBD1	TRBV10-3	TRBJ1-2	CAISQMRPGQGVDGGYTF	TGTGCCATCAGTCAAATGAGGCCGGGACAGGGCGTTGACGGTGGCTACACCTTC
.	.	TRBV18	TRBJ1-2	CASSPGGDGYTF	TGTGCCAGCTCCCCCGGGGGAGATGGCTACACCTTC
.	.	TRBV10-3	TRBJ2-2	CAISGQAINTGELFF	TGTGCCATCAGTGGACAGGCTATCAACACCGGGGAGCTGTTTTTT
.	TRBD2	TRBV7-9	TRBJ2-1	CASSLAPWRGGVNEQFF	TGTGCCAGCAGCTTAGCGCCGTGGCGGGGGGGTGTCAATGAGCAGTTCTTC
.	TRBD1	TRBV19	TRBJ1-3	CASSRNEGQGLGNTIYF	TGTGCCAGTAGTCGCAATGAGGGACAGGGGCTTGGAAACACCATATATTTT